One TCR beta chain is described in this entry. Its antigen is still unknown. This entry belongs to a study of cytomegalovirus exposure and HLA in healthy donors. Study-level findings and limits: Across HLA loci, a later analysis found differing TCR association rates, with DRB1 most and HLA-C fewest.

The V gene's germline CDR1 is MNHEY and CDR2 SMNVEV (reference sequence). The ends lost 5 bases at V and 0 bases at J; junction bases unmatched: 6. This CDR3 contains 16 residues. It was with 60 Vbeta and 13 Jbeta primers that the PCR ran. The repertoire was sequenced with immunoSEQ multiplex PCR; TCRdb's copy has only in-frame clones and lacks some. Of under 150,000 clones in the sample, about 87% were seen once. What was sequenced was PBMCs. This chain uses TRBV27 with TRBJ2-1; 8 bases fit TRBD1. The sequence came from a woman in her 30s in good health and CMV-seronegative. The CDR3 DNA sequence: TGTGCCAGCAGTAGGTGGGACAGGAGCTCCTACAATGAGCAGTTCTTC. Its translation: CASSRWDRSSYNEQFF.